The 16 T cell receptor beta chains in this list originate from one sample, sequenced in a study of blood T cell repertoires in COVID-19. This table comes from immunoSEQ multiplex PCR, and its TCRdb copy is limited to in-frame clones, with some not included. The data show about 210,000 clones, with approximately 86% seen just once and less than 0.75% held by the top ten. The sample comprised peripheral blood. The receptors were sampled from a man aged 35-49 years with acute or convalescent COVID-19.

In its sample, this clone was seen a few times. The V and J genes are TRBV19 and TRBJ2-5; TRBD1 is a possible D gene (6 bases). The CDR3 runs to 14 residues. Germline CDR1 LNHDA, CDR2 SQIVND (reference sequence). The V and J ends lost 2 bases and 4 bases respectively, with 11 bases between them. DNA of the CDR3: TGTGCCAGTAGTATAACACAGGGACGAGAGACCCAGTACTTC. It yields the protein CASSITQGRETQYF.

The CDR3 here is CASSQYSSQPQHF. Written as DNA, the CDR3 is TGTGCCAGCAGCCAGTATTCGAGTCAGCCCCAGCATTTT. The V and J genes are TRBV3-1 (or the pseudogene TRBV3-2) and TRBJ1-5; D is unresolved. Germline V gene sequence: CDR1 LGHDT, CDR2 YNNKEL (reference sequence). The CDR3 covers 13 residues. V was shortened by 3 bases and J by 6 bases, with 9 bases between the two germline ends.

The rearrangement uses TRBV5-8 and TRBJ1-2, with D perhaps matching TRBD1 (6 bases). Trimming removed 4 bases from V and 7 bases from J, with 14 bases in between. CDR1 and CDR2 (germline): SGHTS, YDEGEE. This CDR3 is 13 amino acids long. In DNA, the CDR3 is TGTGCCAGCAGCCAACTAATAGGGGGTGGCTACACCTTC. Protein: CASSQLIGGGYTF. Looking up the rest from reference TRBV5-8 and TRBJ1-2 gives the full variable domain: EAGVTQSPTHLIKTRGQQATLRCSPISGHTSVYWYQQALGLGLQFLLWYDEGEERNRGNFPPRFSGRQFPNYSSELNVNALELEDSALYLCASSQLIGGGYTFGSGTRLTVV.

In DNA form, the CDR3 reads TGTGCCAGCAGCGCCCGACTAGCGGGAGAAGAGACCCAGTACTTC. Protein sequence: CASSARLAGEETQYF. This chain links TRBV5-4 with TRBJ2-5, with 12 bases identical to TRBD2. Trimming cost V 4 bases and J 3 bases; bases outside gene matches: 4. CDR1 is SGHNT and CDR2 is YYREEE in the germline V gene (reference sequence). CDR3 length: 15 amino acids.

The chain has TRBV14 and TRBJ1-1; D is undetermined. Germline V CDR1 and CDR2: SGHDN, FVKESK. V lost 4 bases to trimming and J lost 0 bases, with 6 bases between them. CDR3 length: 13 amino acids. The CDR3 protein is CASSRGLNTEAFF. CDR3 nucleotides: TGTGCCAGCAGCCGAGGGCTGAACACTGAAGCTTTCTTT.

This sequence joins TRBV7-9 and TRBJ2-1; 10 bases are shared with TRBD2. Germline CDR1 SEHNR, CDR2 FQNEAQ (reference sequence). The CDR3 loop spans 16 amino acids. V lost 5 bases to trimming and J lost 3 bases; unmatched junction nucleotides: 7. The chain's CDR3 is CASSPLLAGDYNEQFF. The CDR3 DNA sequence: TGTGCCAGCAGCCCCCTCCTAGCGGGAGACTACAATGAGCAGTTCTTC.

The chain joins TRBV2 to TRBJ1-5, with 7 positions matching TRBD1. This CDR3 has 16 amino acids. Germline CDR1 reads SNHLY; CDR2 reads FYNNEI. Trimming took 2 bases from V and 3 from J; bases not matched to a gene: 7. CDR3 bases: TGTGCCAGCAGTGAATTTGGGGGACAGAACAATCAGCCCCAGCATTTT. Amino acid sequence: CASSEFGGQNNQPQHF.

This clone was observed a handful of times. The rearrangement joins TRBV23-1 to TRBJ1-1, with TRBD1 matching over 11 bases. TRBV23-1 is placed among ORFs of uncertain function. J was trimmed by 6 bases and V by 4 bases; bases with no gene match: 13. The CDR3 covers 17 residues. The CDR3 DNA reads TGCGCCAGCAGTCCCTCGGAGGACAGGGGGCTTATTGCTGAAGCTTTCTTT. This codes for CASSPSEDRGLIAEAFF.

The chain joins TRBV18 to TRBJ2-7; D is perhaps TRBD2 (5 bases). The ends were cut back, 1 base at V and 6 bases at J, with 10 bases in the middle. The CDR3 is made up of 13 amino acids. In germline, CDR1 is KGHSH, CDR2 LQKENI. Written as DNA, the CDR3 is TGTGCCAGCTCACCACGTTACGAGGGCGAGCAGTACTTC. This encodes CASSPRYEGEQYF.

To note about this clone: This sample includes further DNA sequences coding for the same CDR3. The chain combines TRBV7-2 with TRBJ2-1; perhaps TRBD2 as D (5 bases). CDR3 length equals 13 residues. With 2 bases removed from V and 4 bases from J, the gap between germline ends came to 6 bases. Germline V gives CDR1 SGHTA, CDR2 FQGNSA. The CDR3 DNA reads as TGTGCCAGCAGCTTAACGGGGTACAATGAGCAGTTCTTC. It encodes CASSLTGYNEQFF.

The CDR3 region has the DNA TGTGCCAGCAGCCGACAACAGGGGTATGGCTACACCTTC. Amino acids: CASSRQQGYGYTF. The gene calls are TRBV27 and TRBJ1-2, with 7 bases aligning to TRBD1. The CDR3 contains 13 residues. Losses at the gene ends were 6 bases for V and 5 bases for J; bases not matched to a gene: 6. Germline loops: CDR1 MNHEY, CDR2 SMNVEV (reference sequence).

This chain uses TRBV11-1 with TRBJ2-7; 7 bases fit TRBD1. Trimming cost V 5 bases and J 3 bases; bases outside gene matches: 10. This CDR3 spans 15 amino acids. Per germline, CDR1 SGHAT and CDR2 FQDESV (reference sequence). CDR3 sequence: CASSPRQGPSYEQYF. The CDR3 bases are TGTGCCAGCAGCCCGAGACAGGGACCTAGCTACGAGCAGTACTTC. The full variable domain, with the rest looked up from reference TRBV11-1 and TRBJ2-7, is EAEVAQSPRYKITEKSQAVAFWCDPISGHATLYWYRQILGQGPELLVQFQDESVVDDSQLPKDRFSAERLKGVDSTLKIQPAELGDSAMYLCASSPRQGPSYEQYFGPGTRLTVT.

The rearrangement uses TRBV5-1 and TRBJ2-3; a possible D gene is TRBD2 (5 bases). Germline V gives CDR1 SGHRS, CDR2 YFSETQ. V shed 0 bases and J shed 4 bases, with 9 bases lying between them. This CDR3 region has 14 residues. In DNA, the CDR3 is TGCGCCAGCAGCTTGGCCGGGGTTTCAGATACGCAGTATTTT. It codes for CASSLAGVSDTQYF.

V usage is TRBV24-1 and J usage is TRBJ2-1; perhaps TRBD1 as D (5 bases). CDR3 length: 16 residues. Germline V lookup: CDR1 KGHDR, CDR2 SFDVKD. The V and J ends lost 5 bases and 3 bases respectively, with 16 bases between them. As DNA, the CDR3 is TGTGCCACCAGTGTTAGGACACAAGGACGCTACAATGAGCAGTTCTTC. Translated, it gives CATSVRTQGRYNEQFF.

The chain combines TRBV19 with TRBJ2-5; a possible D gene is TRBD1 (5 bases). The germline V and J ends were trimmed by 1 base and 1 base, with 10 bases remaining between them. Germline V gene lookup returns CDR1 LNHDA and CDR2 SQIVND (reference sequence). CDR3 length equals 15 residues. As DNA, the CDR3 is TGTGCCAGTAGTATAGGGACAACATTCCAAGAGACCCAGTACTTC. Its protein is CASSIGTTFQETQYF. The whole variable domain, remainder taken from reference TRBV19 and TRBJ2-5, is DGGITQSPKYLFRKEGQNVTLSCEQNLNHDAMYWYRQDPGQGLRLIYYSQIVNDFQKGDIAEGYSVSREKKESFPLTVTSAQKNPTAFYLCASSIGTTFQETQYFGPGTRLLVL.

J is TRBJ1-1 and V is TRBV18; a weak D match, TRBD1 (5 bases). The ends were cut back, 3 bases at V and 2 bases at J, with 13 bases in the middle. CDR3 length: 15 residues. CDR1 and CDR2 (germline): KGHSH, LQKENI. The CDR3 is CASSPGLGTNTEAFF. The DNA for the CDR3 is TGTGCCAGCTCACCGGGTTTAGGGACTAACACTGAAGCTTTCTTT.